This section outlines one T cell receptor beta chain sequence together with its context. No antigen is known for it. Sequencing was performed with immunoSEQ multiplex PCR; in TCRdb, only in-frame clones are kept and a portion is missing. Of roughly 98,000 clones in the sample, about nine tenths are singletons; the top ten hold more than 15%. CDR3 length: 15 residues. Germline V gene lookup returns CDR1 ENHRY and CDR2 SYGVKD. With V trimmed by 4 bases and J by 4 bases, 9 bases remained unmatched. The sample comes from a study of T cell responses to AZD1222 COVID-19 vaccine. The study, taken as a whole, reports: A reported finding is that nearly half of spike-specific TCRs target unmutated variant regions. CD4 TCRs covered the whole spike, strongest at regions 160-218 and 743-854. Two AZD1222 administrations were followed by greater Spike-specific TCR breadth and depth.

Second-dose timings of about 4 or about 12 weeks were pooled. The receptor's source is an adult who received the AZD1222 COVID-19 vaccine. Specimen: peripheral blood, collected 28 days after the second AZD1222 dose. This chain uses TRBV10-3 with TRBJ1-2; 7 bases align to TRBD1. CDR3 in amino acids: CAISVSPGGIYGYTF. The CDR3 DNA sequence: TGTGCCATCAGTGTTTCGCCAGGGGGAATCTATGGCTACACCTTC.